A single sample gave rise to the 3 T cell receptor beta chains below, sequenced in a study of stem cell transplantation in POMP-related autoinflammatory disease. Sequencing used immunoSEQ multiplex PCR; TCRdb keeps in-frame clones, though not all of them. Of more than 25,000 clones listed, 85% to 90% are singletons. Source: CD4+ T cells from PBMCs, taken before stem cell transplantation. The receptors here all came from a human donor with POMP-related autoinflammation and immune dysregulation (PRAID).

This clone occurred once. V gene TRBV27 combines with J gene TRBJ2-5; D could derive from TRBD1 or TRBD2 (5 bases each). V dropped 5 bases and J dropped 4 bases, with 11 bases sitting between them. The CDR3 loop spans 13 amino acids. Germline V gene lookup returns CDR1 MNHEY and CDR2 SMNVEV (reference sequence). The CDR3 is CASSPRGRETQYF. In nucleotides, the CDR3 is TGTGCCAGCAGTCCCCGGGGCCGAGAGACCCAGTACTTC.

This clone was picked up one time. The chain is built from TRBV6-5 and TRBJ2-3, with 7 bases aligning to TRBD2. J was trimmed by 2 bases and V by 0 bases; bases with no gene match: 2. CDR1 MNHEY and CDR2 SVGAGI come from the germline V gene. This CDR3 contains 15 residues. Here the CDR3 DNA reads TGTGCCAGCAGTTACTCCGGGGACTACACAGATACGCAGTATTTT. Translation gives CASSYSGDYTDTQYF.

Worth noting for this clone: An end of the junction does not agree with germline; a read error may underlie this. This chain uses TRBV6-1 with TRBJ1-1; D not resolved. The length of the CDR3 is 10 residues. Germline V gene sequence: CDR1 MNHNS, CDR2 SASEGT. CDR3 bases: TGTGCCAGCAGTTATCGCTATTACTACTTT. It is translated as CASSYRYYYF.